Sequencing of this TCR beta chain was carried out in a study of blood T cell repertoires in COVID-19. Background on the study: In each case, the material was cDNA or gDNA derived from T cells, B-cell-depleted T cells, or PBMCs.

The data were produced by immunoSEQ multiplex PCR, yet TCRdb's version contains in-frame clones alone and is incomplete. The repertoire holds some 150,000 clones, with about 87% as singletons. Sequenced sample: peripheral blood. The source of this sequence is a man aged 45 to 65 who had recovered from COVID-19.

The CDR3 loop reads CASLTLPGQGTDEQYF. The CDR3 bases are TGTGCCAGCTTGACCCTGCCGGGACAGGGTACGGACGAGCAGTACTTC. V gene TRBV2 combines with J gene TRBJ2-7, with 9 bases matching TRBD1. V lost 8 bases, J lost 5 bases, and 16 bases stayed unmatched. The CDR3 is made up of 16 amino acids. Per germline, CDR1 SNHLY and CDR2 FYNNEI. The full variable domain, its missing parts supplied by reference TRBV2 and TRBJ2-7, is EPEVTQTPSHQVTQMGQEVILRCVPISNHLYFYWYRQILGQKVEFLVSFYNNEISEKSEIFDDQFSVERPDGSNFTLKIRSTKLEDSAMYFCASLTLPGQGTDEQYFGPGTRLTVT.